This T cell receptor beta chain was identified during a study of T cell responses to AZD1222 COVID-19 vaccine. Study background: Samples with a second dose at about 4 or about 12 weeks were pooled together.

Regarding this clone: Its antigen is as yet unknown.

Study-level points and caveats: CD4 TCRs associated with vaccination spanned spike, dominating at 160-218 and 743-854. Mostly white British, mostly female donors; authors suggested clonal diversity may be underestimated. Seropositivity was recorded at baseline in only a handful of AZD1222 recipients.

Here immunoSEQ multiplex PCR was the method, and the copy in TCRdb shows in-frame clones only, minus some. The sample records some 120,000 clones, roughly 88% being singletons. The source material was peripheral blood, sampled on day 0 of AZD1222 vaccination. The source is an adult in good health.

The CDR3 region is CAWSVIGSWSTEAFF. The CDR3 DNA reads as TGTGCCTGGAGTGTAATTGGGTCCTGGAGCACTGAAGCTTTCTTT. The V and J genes are TRBV30 and TRBJ1-1, with D unresolved. V lost 0 bases and J lost 4, with 15 bases in between. Germline V gene data show CDR1 as GTSNPN and CDR2 as SVGIG (reference sequence). CDR3 length: 15 amino acids.